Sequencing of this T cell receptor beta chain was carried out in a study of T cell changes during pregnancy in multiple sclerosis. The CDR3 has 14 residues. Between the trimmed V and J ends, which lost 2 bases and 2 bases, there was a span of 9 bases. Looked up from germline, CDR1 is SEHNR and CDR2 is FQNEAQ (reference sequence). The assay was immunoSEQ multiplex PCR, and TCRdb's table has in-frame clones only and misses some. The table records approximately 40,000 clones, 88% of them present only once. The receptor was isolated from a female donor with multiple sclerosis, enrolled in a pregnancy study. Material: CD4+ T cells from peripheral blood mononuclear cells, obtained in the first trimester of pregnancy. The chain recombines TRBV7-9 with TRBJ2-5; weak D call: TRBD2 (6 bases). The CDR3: CASSLMGGQETQYF. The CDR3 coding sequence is TGTGCCAGCAGCTTAATGGGGGGTCAAGAGACCCAGTACTTC.